This T cell receptor (beta chain) came from a study of blood T cell repertoires in COVID-19 (dated by TCRdb to the early 2020s). A note on the overall study: Samples from collaborators originated in the United States, Italy and Spain and spanned both the acute and convalescent phases of COVID-19. The material from the prospective study consisted of cDNA or gDNA derived from T cells, B-cell-depleted T cells, or PBMCs. The dataset comprised deeply sampled blood TCRbeta repertoires from subjects exposed to, actively infected with, or recovered from COVID-19. The repertoires were made available in a free public database intended to serve as a resource for research on the immune response to SARS-CoV-2. The samples were drawn from two sources: the first 160 participants of the ongoing ImmuneRACE study, and 1,200 or so subjects contributed by 6 global collaborators. Sample metadata almost always included a de-identified subject ID, COVID-19 status, age in years and sex. Where available, HLA class I and class II types were obtained from metadata supplied by the sample provider rather than from assay-based typing.

About this clone: Its antigen specificity is not known. Base qualities are not recorded, but no much larger clone differs from it by a single base.

What the research found in general, with its limitations: The amount of clinical and demographic metadata varied by source and participant and was provided uncurated.

The immunoSEQ Assay, a bias-controlled multiplex PCR, was used to amplify TCRbeta CDR3 regions from genomic DNA. Regarding the original processing steps: The number of nucleated cells in each sample was estimated from the amplification of reference gene primers within the assay. Sequence reads were collapsed and filtered to measure the absolute abundance of every unique TCRbeta CDR3 rearrangement. For each sample, productive Simpson clonality was calculated as the square root of Simpson's diversity index across productive rearrangements. TCRdb carries this immuneACCESS record with in-frame sequences only. Its versions omit some clonotypes, under half of them owing to an unresolved V gene in the studies checked, with the rest unexplained. V, J and clone size derive from that table, while D and trimming were established from the DNA sequence. The table for this sample lists 210,000 or so clones; approximately 80% of them were counted only once. Clones ranked in the top ten supply roughly 14% of the sample.

A second Seattle source provided samples from volunteer blood donors who had recovered from COVID-19. Collaborating institutions collected whole blood in K2EDTA tubes following their own protocols. For TCRbeta analysis, collaborators shipped samples as frozen whole blood, isolated PBMCs, or DNA extracted from either of those sample types. At the junction V is shortened by 4 bases and J by 2 bases; bases outside the gene matches: 6. CDR1 LGHNT and CDR2 FRNRAP are derived from the germline V gene. The CDR3 starts with the cysteine, ends with the phenylalanine, and has 16 residues. The read is trimmed to its CDR3 DNA, 48 bases read in frame from base 1.

The TCR sequence derives from a man aged 50-60 years who had recovered from COVID-19. The receptor chain draws on TRBV12-5 and TRBJ2-2; the central 8 bases match TRBD2. The sequenced sample consisted of peripheral blood. DNA sequence: TGTGCTAGTGGTTCGGACGGGACTAGAAACACCGGGGAGCTGTTTTTT. This translates into CASGSDGTRNTGELFF.